This entry lists 10 T cell receptor beta chains sequenced from one sample in a study of metastatic and nonmetastatic thyroid tumors. Thyroid surgery had not been preceded by any treatment in any patient. TCRdb re-processed the PCR reads through MiXCR. The sample carries approximately 19,000 clones, around two fifths recorded once. Sample: tumor tissue. The receptor set was obtained from a female donor with papillary thyroid cancer or a benign thyroid nodule (not recorded which). Some clones in this sample may be carry-over from other donors' samples.

The chain carries TRBV19 and TRBJ1-5; no definite D call. Trimming removed 5 bases at V and 4 bases at J, with 15 bases between. Germline CDR1 and CDR2: LNHDA and SQIVND (reference sequence). The CDR3 loop spans 15 amino acids. The CDR3 bases are TGTGCCAGTAGTTTAATGACGGTGGGAAATCAGCCCCAGCATTTT. Amino acids: CASSLMTVGNQPQHF.

The chain couples TRBV11-3 to TRBJ2-1, with D possibly matching TRBD1 (6 bases). This CDR3 is 14 amino acids long. Germline assignment: CDR1 SGHNT and CDR2 YENEEA. The V gene lost 4 bases and the J gene lost 10 bases, with 17 bases spanning the gap. The CDR3 coding sequence is TGTGCCAGCAGCTGGAACAGGGCCTCAAGCGAGCAGTTCTTC. Amino acid sequence: CASSWNRASSEQFF.

V gene TRBV6-6 combines with J gene TRBJ1-6; a possible D gene is TRBD1 (5 bases). The CDR3 extends over 15 amino acids. The germline V gene encodes CDR1 MNHNY and CDR2 SVGAGI (reference sequence). V was shortened by 4 bases and J by 13 bases, with 20 bases between the two germline ends. The CDR3 protein is CASSSSQGSVTPLHF. The CDR3 bases are TGTGCCAGCAGTTCCTCGCAGGGCTCCGTTACTCCCCTCCACTTT.

This clone showed up just a few times. The J gene is TRBJ2-1, the V gene TRBV6-6, with 7 positions matching TRBD2. The CDR3 totals 16 residues. Germline CDR1 and CDR2: MNHNY and SVGAGI (reference sequence). The V gene end was trimmed by 2 bases and the J gene end by 5 bases; junction bases not matched to a gene: 9. CDR3 loop: CASSYPGTTLDNEQFF. In nucleotides, the CDR3 is TGTGCCAGCAGTTACCCCGGGACTACCCTGGACAATGAGCAGTTCTTC.

This chain connects TRBV30 to TRBJ1-6; perhaps TRBD1 as D (5 bases). Germline CDR1 GTSNPN, CDR2 SVGIG (reference sequence). V was cut by 3 bases and J by 8 bases, with 14 bases left in between. The CDR3 length is 14 residues. The CDR3 bases are TGTGCCTGGAGGTGGGGCAGGGCACATTCACCCCTCCACTTT. Protein sequence: CAWRWGRAHSPLHF.

This clone was observed a few times. This rearrangement joins TRBV27 to TRBJ2-7, with unresolved D. Between the trimmed V and J ends, which lost 6 bases and 0 bases, there was a span of 15 bases. Germline loops: CDR1 MNHEY, CDR2 SMNVEV (reference sequence). The CDR3 consists of 15 residues. The CDR3 spells CASRPGPKYSYEQYF. Written as DNA, the CDR3 is TGTGCCAGCAGACCCGGGCCCAAATACTCCTACGAGCAGTACTTC.

By share, this clone ranks as large. The gene calls are TRBV20-1 and TRBJ2-1; 8 bases fit TRBD1. There are 14 residues in the CDR3. CDR1 and CDR2 (germline): DFQATT, SNEGSKA (reference sequence). Trimming at V came to 3 bases and at J to 7 bases, leaving 8 bases not matched to a gene. This CDR3 is CSASTGTGTNEQFF. The DNA for the CDR3 is TGCAGTGCTAGTACCGGGACAGGCACGAATGAGCAGTTCTTC.

The chain employs TRBV30 and TRBJ2-7; 8 bases are a match to TRBD2. CDR3 size: 13 residues. The germline V gene encodes CDR1 GTSNPN and CDR2 SVGIG (reference sequence). V lost 5 bases and J lost 5; bases outside the gene matches: 8. CDR3 in DNA: TGTGCCTGGGATCGGGAGGGCCTAAACGAGCAGTACTTC. Its translation: CAWDREGLNEQYF.

This clone was found a few times. The CDR3: CASSQGRTGLGQETQYF. The CDR3, as DNA: TGCGCCAGCAGCCAAGGGCGGACAGGGTTGGGACAAGAGACCCAGTACTTC. The chain is built from TRBV4-1 and TRBJ2-5; 8 bases fit TRBD1. The germline CDR1 and CDR2 sequences are MGHRA and YSYEKL. V shed 1 base and J 2 bases; nucleotides not matched to a gene: 9. The CDR3 spans 17 residues.

The CDR3 spells CAWSVIVGPYTEAFF. The CDR3 DNA follows: TGTGCCTGGAGTGTCATTGTCGGGCCTTACACTGAAGCTTTCTTT. This rearrangement joins TRBV30 to TRBJ1-1, with D unclear. V was shortened by 0 bases and J by 3 bases, with 14 bases between the two germline ends. Per the germline V gene, CDR1 is GTSNPN and CDR2 is SVGIG (reference sequence). The CDR3 length is 15 residues.